Presented here are 2 T cell receptor beta chains from one specimen sequenced in a study of cytomegalovirus exposure and HLA in healthy donors. Only in-frame clones appear in the TCRdb table, and some are missing; sequencing was by immunoSEQ multiplex PCR. Among approximately 150,000 clones, approximately 87% were seen once, and the ten largest hold about 1.5%. Sequencing used PBMCs. The receptors were gathered from a woman in her twenties or thirties in good health and CMV-seronegative.

The chain employs TRBV11-2 and TRBJ2-7; tentative D call: TRBD2 (6 bases). The V gene lost 1 base and the J gene lost 0 bases, with 10 bases spanning the gap. The CDR3 loop spans 15 amino acids. Germline CDR1 reads SGHAT; CDR2 reads FQNNGV. CDR3 in amino acids: CASSLGAGSSYEQYF. CDR3 nucleotides: TGTGCCAGCAGCTTAGGGGCGGGGAGCTCCTACGAGCAGTACTTC.

This chain uses TRBV23-1 with TRBJ2-2, with D hard to call. TRBV23-1 is given ORF status, its function remaining uncertain. Trimming shortened V by 9 bases and J by 3 bases, and 11 bases separated the two germline ends. This CDR3 is built from 13 residues. The CDR3: CASFGQHTGELFF. The CDR3 nucleotides are TGCGCCAGTTTTGGGCAGCACACCGGGGAGCTGTTTTTT.